Listed below are T cell receptor beta chains from one sample, sequenced in a study of cytomegalovirus exposure and HLA in healthy donors. The repertoire was sequenced with immunoSEQ multiplex PCR; TCRdb's copy has only in-frame clones and lacks some. The sample has under 150,000 clones; around 75% are singletons. Sequenced sample: PBMCs. Source of these receptors: a man in his sixties in good health and CMV-seronegative. Both conserved end residues are part of each CDR3. The D gene is left open where the match is weak. A row's size may be missing; if present it is once, few, many or a size class.

j_call d_call clone_size v_call cdr3_aa cdr3_nt
TRBJ2-5 . . TRBV21-1 CASSKVPLRQPGETQYF TGTGCCAGCAGCAAAGTACCGCTCCGACAGCCCGGGGAGACCCAGTACTTC
TRBJ2-5 . . TRBV28 CASSFFAAQETQYF TGTGCCAGCAGTTTTTTCGCGGCCCAAGAGACCCAGTACTTC
TRBJ1-1 TRBD1 . TRBV27 CASRQGATNTEAFF TGTGCCAGTAGACAGGGGGCCACGAACACTGAAGCTTTCTTT
TRBJ2-5 TRBD1 . TRBV2 CASSGDRGPETQYF TGTGCCAGCAGTGGAGACAGGGGGCCAGAGACCCAGTACTTC
TRBJ2-7 . . TRBV6-5 CASSYRIGGDEQYF TGTGCCAGCAGTTACCGGATTGGAGGGGACGAGCAGTACTTC
TRBJ2-3 TRBD2 . TRBV14 CASSHRTSGTGDTQYF TGTGCCAGCAGCCACCGGACTAGCGGGACTGGAGATACGCAGTATTTT
TRBJ2-3 TRBD2 few TRBV7-6 CASSLVAGVTADTQYF TGTGCCAGCAGCTTAGTGGCGGGAGTGACCGCAGATACGCAGTATTTT
TRBJ2-7 . . TRBV18 CASSPPWGGNYEQYF TGTGCCAGCTCACCACCGTGGGGCGGGAACTACGAGCAGTACTTC
TRBJ1-1 . . TRBV7-2 CASSRRGNTEAFF TGTGCCAGCAGCCGACGGGGGAACACTGAAGCTTTCTTT
TRBJ2-2 TRBD2 once TRBV4-1 CASSQDLRTSGRANPGELFF TGCGCCAGCAGCCAAGATCTGCGGACTAGCGGGAGGGCCAACCCCGGGGAGCTGTTTTTT
TRBJ2-1 TRBD2 . TRBV7-9 CASSLEGSSGSSYNEQFF TGTGCCAGCAGCTTAGAAGGGTCGAGCGGGAGTTCCTACAATGAGCAGTTCTTC
TRBJ2-7 TRBD2 . TRBV6-4 CASSVTSGRTEQYF TGTGCCAGCAGTGTGACTAGCGGGAGGACTGAGCAGTACTTC
TRBJ1-1 . . TRBV6-5 CASRPDTENTEAFF TGTGCCAGCCGTCCCGATACAGAGAACACTGAAGCTTTCTTT
TRBJ2-3 . few TRBV6-1 CASLSGQTDTQYF TGTGCCAGCCTTAGCGGACAAACAGATACGCAGTATTTT
TRBJ2-2 TRBD1 . TRBV5-1 CASSPGQGGGELFF TGCGCCAGCAGCCCGGGACAGGGCGGCGGGGAGCTGTTTTTT
TRBJ2-2 TRBD1 . TRBV5-6 CASSWRQGAKAGELFF TGTGCCAGCAGCTGGAGACAGGGGGCGAAAGCCGGGGAGCTGTTTTTT
TRBJ2-7 TRBD2 . TRBV30 CAWSGLAGSYEQYF TGTGCCTGGAGTGGACTAGCGGGATCCTACGAGCAGTACTTC
TRBJ2-2 . few TRBV30 CAWWGGTSNTGELFF TGTGCCTGGTGGGGTGGGACTTCTAACACCGGGGAGCTGTTTTTT
TRBJ2-7 TRBD1 . TRBV28 CASSPTGGGYEQYF TGTGCCAGCAGCCCTACAGGGGGCGGTTACGAGCAGTACTTC
TRBJ2-7 . . TRBV7-9 CASSTATYEQYF TGTGCCAGCAGTACAGCCACCTACGAGCAGTACTTC
TRBJ2-5 . . TRBV7-9 CASSLSAGETQYF TGTGCCAGCAGCCTATCCGCGGGGGAGACCCAGTACTTC
TRBJ1-6 . . TRBV30 CAWSVSAGSSGSPLHF TGTGCCTGGAGTGTATCTGCCGGGAGTAGTGGTTCACCCCTCCACTTT
TRBJ1-1 . . TRBV7-3 CASSLRTLEGTEAFF TGTGCCAGCAGCTTGAGGACACTGGAGGGGACTGAAGCTTTCTTT
TRBJ2-3 TRBD1 . TRBV4-3 CASSRNRGVGTDTQYF TGCGCCAGCAGCCGGAACAGGGGAGTCGGCACAGATACGCAGTATTTT
TRBJ1-2 . few TRBV7-9 CSSSLSAQGYGYTF TGTTCCAGCAGCTTATCTGCACAGGGCTATGGCTACACCTTC
TRBJ2-3 TRBD1 . TRBV19 CASSRGGQGGPTDTQYF TGTGCCAGTAGTAGGGGGGGACAGGGGGGACCCACAGATACGCAGTATTTT
TRBJ2-1 TRBD2 . TRBV19 CASSIAERGAQSYNEQFF TGTGCCAGTAGTATAGCGGAGCGGGGTGCCCAATCCTACAATGAGCAGTTCTTC
TRBJ2-7 TRBD1 . TRBV23-1 CASGQGQGEQYF TGCGCCAGTGGACAGGGCCAGGGAGAGCAGTACTTC
TRBJ2-7 TRBD2 . TRBV5-1 CASSPGTNYEQYF TGCGCCAGCAGCCCCGGGACTAACTACGAGCAGTACTTC
TRBJ1-5 . . TRBV30 CAWSVAGADNQPQHF TGTGCCTGGAGTGTGGCAGGGGCCGACAATCAGCCCCAGCATTTT
TRBJ1-5 . . TRBV7-8 CASSLRRGGYQPQHF TGTGCCAGCAGCCTCAGAAGAGGTGGATATCAGCCCCAGCATTTT
TRBJ2-7 . . TRBV28 CASSPRTASSYEQYF TGTGCCAGCAGTCCCCGGACAGCAAGCTCCTACGAGCAGTACTTC
TRBJ2-6 . few TRBV5-4 CASSPSMLPNVLTF TGTGCCAGCAGCCCGAGTATGTTACCCAACGTCCTGACTTTC
TRBJ1-1 . . TRBV10-3 CAISGLGLNTEAFF TGTGCCATCAGTGGTCTGGGGCTGAACACTGAAGCTTTCTTT
TRBJ1-1 TRBD1 . TRBV18 CASSFTYSGTDTQNTEAFF TGTGCCAGCTCATTCACATACTCCGGGACAGATACCCAGAACACTGAAGCTTTCTTT
TRBJ2-6 . few TRBV4-3 CASSQVSGANVLTF TGCGCCAGCAGCCAAGTGAGTGGGGCCAACGTCCTGACTTTC
TRBJ2-7 . . TRBV10-3 CATAGASAGMSDYEQYF TGTGCCACCGCAGGTGCTAGCGCGGGAATGTCGGACTACGAGCAGTACTTC
TRBJ1-5 . . TRBV27 CASSSGTWGQPQHF TGTGCCAGCAGTTCCGGGACATGGGGTCAGCCCCAGCATTTT
TRBJ2-1 TRBD2 . TRBV10-3 CAISDGTSGPYNEQFF TGTGCCATCAGTGATGGGACTAGCGGGCCTTACAATGAGCAGTTCTTC
TRBJ2-7 TRBD1 . TRBV7-6 CASSLGGTGGHEQYF TGTGCCAGCAGCTTAGGGGGGACAGGGGGCCACGAGCAGTACTTC
TRBJ1-4 . . TRBV4-2 CASSQDQGGEKLFF TGTGCCAGCAGCCAAGATCAGGGAGGGGAAAAACTGTTTTTT
TRBJ1-2 TRBD1 . TRBV19 CASSLGTGAGYTF TGTGCCAGTAGTCTGGGAACAGGGGCCGGCTACACCTTC
TRBJ2-1 . . TRBV7-9 CASSQLSVDEQFF TGTGCCAGCAGCCAACTATCAGTGGATGAGCAGTTCTTC
TRBJ1-5 TRBD1 . TRBV6-4 CASRRGQSHSNQPQHF TGTGCCAGCAGACGGGGACAGTCTCATAGCAATCAGCCCCAGCATTTT
TRBJ1-5 TRBD1 . TRBV7-3 CASSPDRVQPQHF TGTGCCAGCAGCCCAGACAGGGTACAGCCCCAGCATTTT
TRBJ1-1 . . TRBV9 CASSVGGDMNTEAFF TGTGCCAGCAGCGTAGGCGGGGATATGAACACTGAAGCTTTCTTT
TRBJ1-5 TRBD1 . TRBV2 CASSDYRGQGQPQHF TGTGCCAGCAGTGACTACAGGGGGCAGGGTCAGCCCCAGCATTTT
TRBJ2-1 . . TRBV27 CASSWITGLSYNEQFF TGTGCCAGCAGTTGGATAACGGGACTTAGCTACAATGAGCAGTTCTTC
TRBJ1-1 . . TRBV28 CASSPRGESEAFF TGTGCCAGCAGTCCCCGAGGTGAGTCGGAAGCTTTCTTT
TRBJ2-2 . . TRBV27 CASSLGRANTGELFF TGTGCCAGCAGTTTGGGCAGGGCGAACACCGGGGAGCTGTTTTTT
TRBJ1-5 TRBD1 . TRBV19 CASSIIGSGGRQPQHF TGTGCCAGTAGTATAATAGGGTCAGGGGGCAGACAGCCCCAGCATTTT
TRBJ1-1 . . TRBV15 CATSRDSEPGQSRAHTEAFF TGTGCCACCAGCAGAGATTCCGAGCCAGGACAGTCAAGGGCTCACACTGAAGCTTTCTTT
TRBJ2-7 . . TRBV15 CATSRDRGYEQYF TGTGCCACCAGCAGAGATCGGGGCTACGAGCAGTACTTC
TRBJ2-7 . . TRBV9 CASSSGISYEQYF TGTGCCAGCAGCTCAGGAATCTCCTACGAGCAGTACTTC